One sample yielded the 18 T cell receptor beta chains listed below, sequenced in a study of blood T cell repertoires in COVID-19 (TCRdb year 2020). The library was prepared using the immunoSEQ multiplex PCR assay. What TCRdb holds here is the immuneACCESS table cut down to in-frame rearrangements. Part of the clones is not present; checked against another copy, under half of the missing clones reflect an unresolved V gene, and the others are unexplained. For this sample the table gives around 15,000 clones, of which more than 65% were detected only once. Together, the top ten hold about 26% of the sample. Input material: peripheral blood. Receptor source: a woman between 65 and 79 years old with active COVID-19.

V and J are TRBV5-1 and TRBJ2-7; D may be TRBD1 (5 bases). Germline CDR1 SGHRS, CDR2 YFSETQ. The CDR3 is made up of 14 amino acids. Trimming cost V 4 bases and J 4 bases, with 15 bases left between them. DNA for the CDR3: TGCGCCAGCAGCCCCACCAGGGATGGGTACGAGCAGTACTTC. Protein: CASSPTRDGYEQYF.

The chain combines TRBV28 with TRBJ1-1, with TRBD1 as a possible D gene (5 bases). V gave up 8 bases and J gave up 5 bases, with 27 bases separating them. Germline V lookup: CDR1 MDHEN, CDR2 SYDVKM. This CDR3 comprises 17 residues. The CDR3 here is CASPPSARWDRGTEAFF. CDR3 nucleotide sequence: TGTGCCAGCCCCCCTAGCGCCAGATGGGACCGCGGGACTGAAGCTTTCTTT.

The gene calls are TRBV10-3 and TRBJ2-5, with D hard to call. Germline V gives CDR1 ENHRY, CDR2 SYGVKD. This CDR3 contains 12 residues. V was shortened by 11 bases and J by 0 bases, with 10 bases between the two germline ends. The CDR3 nucleotides read TGTGCCTCCAGGAACGACCAAGAGACCCAGTACTTC. It specifies CASRNDQETQYF.

The chain is built from TRBV19 and TRBJ1-2, with 8 nucleotides matching TRBD1. Germline loops: CDR1 LNHDA, CDR2 SQIVND (reference sequence). The CDR3 contains 14 residues. Trimming took 7 bases from V and 4 from J; bases not matched to a gene: 8. This CDR3 is CASIPGQGPYGYTF. The CDR3 bases are TGTGCCAGTATCCCCGGACAGGGCCCCTATGGCTACACCTTC.

The rearrangement joins TRBV3-1 (or the pseudogene TRBV3-2) to TRBJ1-2; D call uncertain. CDR1 is LGHDT, CDR2 YNNKEL, per germline (reference sequence). This CDR3 is 13 amino acids long. V lost 4 bases and J lost 8, with 14 bases in between. CDR3 protein: CASSREGLLGYTF. In nucleotides, the CDR3 is TGTGCCAGCAGCCGGGAGGGCCTCCTGGGCTACACCTTC.

The chain links TRBV6-5 to TRBJ1-2, with D maybe TRBD1 (6 bases). There are 13 residues in the CDR3. The germline gives CDR1 MNHEY, CDR2 SVGAGI. Deletions cut 6 bases from V and 8 bases from J, with 16 bases between. CDR3 protein: CASRGTTVGGYTF. CDR3 in DNA: TGTGCCAGCAGAGGGACAACCGTCGGAGGCTACACCTTC.

V gene TRBV28 combines with J gene TRBJ2-3, with 7 nucleotides matching TRBD2. The CDR3 is 16 amino acids. The V gene's germline CDR1 is MDHEN and CDR2 SYDVKM. After removal of 5 bases from V and 3 bases from J, the junction contained 11 bases not matched to a gene. Here the CDR3 reads CASSAPSGEGTDTQYF. CDR3 bases: TGTGCCAGCAGTGCCCCTAGCGGAGAGGGGACAGATACGCAGTATTTT. Based on the CDR3 plus reference TRBV28 and TRBJ2-3, the full variable domain is DVKVTQSSRYLVKRTGEKVFLECVQDMDHENMFWYRQDPGLGLRLIYFSYDVKMKEKGDIPEGYSVSREKKERFSLILESASTNQTSMYLCASSAPSGEGTDTQYFGPGTRLTVL.

Regarding this clone: Other nucleotide sequences in the sample specify the same CDR3. V gene TRBV18 combines with J gene TRBJ2-7; 10 bases agree with TRBD1. Per the germline V gene, CDR1 is KGHSH and CDR2 is LQKENI. This CDR3 contains 15 residues. With V trimmed by 3 bases and J by 5 bases, 7 bases remained unmatched. The CDR3: CASSPRGQGSHEQYF. The CDR3 DNA reads TGTGCCAGCTCACCGAGGGGACAGGGGTCCCACGAGCAGTACTTC.

V and J are TRBV7-9 and TRBJ2-1; 10 bases agree with TRBD1. Trimming removed 5 bases from V and 2 bases from J; junction bases left unmatched: 9. The CDR3 has 17 amino acids. Germline CDR1 reads SEHNR; CDR2 reads FQNEAQ (reference sequence). For the CDR3, the DNA is TGTGCCAGCAGCCCCAACCGTGGGACAGGGGCCTACAATGAGCAGTTCTTC. It codes for CASSPNRGTGAYNEQFF.

The genes are TRBV2 and TRBJ2-5; D perhaps matches TRBD2 (5 bases). The tail of the sequence fits TRBJ2-7 better, so the J call may be wrong. Per the germline V gene, CDR1 is SNHLY and CDR2 is FYNNEI. The CDR3 runs to 14 residues. In DNA, the CDR3 is TGTGCCAGCAGTGATCCGGGAACCCCCTACGAGCAGTACTTC. Translating it yields CASSDPGTPYEQYF.

The V call is TRBV27, the J call TRBJ2-3; 10 bases map to TRBD1. Germline CDR1 and CDR2: MNHEY and SMNVEV (reference sequence). This CDR3 comprises 18 residues. The ends lost 4 bases at V and 4 bases at J; junction bases unmatched: 14. The CDR3 nucleotides read TGTGCCAGCAGTTCCTCGGGTTGGGACAGGGGCCTGCCAGATACGCAGTATTTT. It yields the protein CASSSSGWDRGLPDTQYF.

The genes are TRBV18 and TRBJ1-4, with 7 bases identical to TRBD1. This CDR3 comprises 16 residues. V shed 5 bases and J 6 bases; nucleotides not matched to a gene: 12. CDR1 and CDR2 from the germline V gene are KGHSH and LQKENI. CDR3 amino acids: CASSTMRQGGDEKLFF. DNA of the CDR3: TGTGCCAGCTCAACCATGCGACAGGGAGGCGATGAAAAACTGTTTTTT.

J is TRBJ1-5 and V is TRBV19; the match to TRBD1 covers 7 bases. CDR3 size: 12 residues. Looked up from germline, CDR1 is LNHDA and CDR2 is SQIVND (reference sequence). V lost 9 bases to trimming and J lost 11 bases; unmatched junction nucleotides: 10. The CDR3 reads CASKTGPESQHF. In nucleotides, the CDR3 is TGTGCCAGCAAGACAGGGCCCGAGTCCCAGCATTTT.

The rearrangement uses TRBV11-3 and TRBJ2-3; 12 bases match TRBD1. J lost 6 bases, V lost 5 bases, and 15 bases had no gene match. Germline V lookup: CDR1 SGHNT, CDR2 YENEEA. The CDR3 has 18 residues. The CDR3: CASSPGPGQGALYDTQYF. DNA for the CDR3: TGTGCCAGCAGCCCAGGACCGGGACAGGGGGCGCTTTACGATACGCAGTATTTT. The full variable domain, rest sourced from reference TRBV11-3 and TRBJ2-3, is EAGVVQSPRYKIIEKKQPVAFWCNPISGHNTLYWYLQNLGQGPELLIRYENEEAVDDSQLPKDRFSAERLKGVDSTLKIQPAELGDSAVYLCASSPGPGQGALYDTQYFGPGTRLTVL.

The rearrangement joins TRBV3-1 (or the pseudogene TRBV3-2) to TRBJ2-2, with 15 bases that match TRBD2. V gave up 4 bases and J gave up 6 bases; unmatched junction bases: 3. The CDR3 contains 16 residues. CDR1 is LGHDT, CDR2 YNNKEL, per germline (reference sequence). The CDR3 nucleotides read TGTGCCAGCAGCCTAAGGACTAGCGGGAGGGCCGGGGAGCTGTTTTTT. Protein: CASSLRTSGRAGELFF.

The genes are TRBV6-5 and TRBJ2-2; no clear D. Trimming shortened V by 9 bases and J by 5 bases, and 16 bases separated the two germline ends. CDR3 length: 14 residues. CDR1 is MNHEY, CDR2 SVGAGI, per germline. This CDR3 is CASATVTRTGELFF. DNA of the CDR3: TGTGCCAGTGCCACCGTAACCAGGACCGGGGAGCTGTTTTTT.

The gene calls are TRBV27 and TRBJ1-1, with TRBD1 as a possible D gene (5 bases). The CDR3 is 14 amino acids. The germline CDR1 and CDR2 sequences are MNHEY and SMNVEV (reference sequence). The germline V and J ends were trimmed by 2 bases and 3 bases, with 10 bases remaining between them. CDR3 amino acids: CASSLDQGYTEAFF. The CDR3 DNA follows: TGTGCCAGCAGTTTAGATCAGGGATACACTGAAGCTTTCTTT.

V is TRBV7-9 and J is TRBJ1-1, with 7 bases fitting TRBD1. Trimming cost V 5 bases and J 5 bases; bases outside gene matches: 11. CDR1 SEHNR and CDR2 FQNEAQ come from the germline V gene (reference sequence). This CDR3 has 15 residues. The CDR3 DNA sequence: TGTGCCAGCAGCCCCCAGGGGGGCTTACGGACTGAAGCTTTCTTT. It codes for CASSPQGGLRTEAFF.